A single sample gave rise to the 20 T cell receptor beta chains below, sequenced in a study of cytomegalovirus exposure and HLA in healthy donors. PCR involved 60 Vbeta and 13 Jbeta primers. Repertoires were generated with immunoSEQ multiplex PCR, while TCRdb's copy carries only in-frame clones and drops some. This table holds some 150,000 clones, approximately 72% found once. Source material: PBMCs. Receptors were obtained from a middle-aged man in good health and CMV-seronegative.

The chain's CDR3 is CASSEGASGVYEQYF. The CDR3 nucleotides are TGTGCCAGCAGTGAAGGGGCTAGCGGGGTGTACGAGCAGTACTTC. V usage is TRBV6-1 and J usage is TRBJ2-5, with 9 bases lining up with TRBD2. The end of the DNA aligns better with TRBJ2-7, so the J call may be wrong. This CDR3 has 15 residues. CDR1 is MNHNS, CDR2 SASEGT, per germline.

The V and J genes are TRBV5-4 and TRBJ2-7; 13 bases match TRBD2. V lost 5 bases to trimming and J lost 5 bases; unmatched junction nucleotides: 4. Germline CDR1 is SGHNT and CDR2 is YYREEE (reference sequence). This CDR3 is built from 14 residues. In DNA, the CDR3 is TGTGCCAGCAGACCCGGACTAGCGGGAGACGAGCAGTACTTC. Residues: CASRPGLAGDEQYF.

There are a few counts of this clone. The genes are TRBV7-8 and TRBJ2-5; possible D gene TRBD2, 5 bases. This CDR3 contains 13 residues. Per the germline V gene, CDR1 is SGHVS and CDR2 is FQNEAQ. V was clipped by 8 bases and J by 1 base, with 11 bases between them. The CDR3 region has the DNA TGTGCCAGCGGTCGGACTTTCCAAGAGACCCAGTACTTC. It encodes CASGRTFQETQYF.

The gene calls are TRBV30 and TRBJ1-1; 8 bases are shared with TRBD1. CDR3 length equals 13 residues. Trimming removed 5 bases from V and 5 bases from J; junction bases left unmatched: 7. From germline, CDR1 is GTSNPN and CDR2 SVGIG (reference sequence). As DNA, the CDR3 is TGTGCCTGGGGAACAGGGGGGCGGACTGAAGCTTTCTTT. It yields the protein CAWGTGGRTEAFF.

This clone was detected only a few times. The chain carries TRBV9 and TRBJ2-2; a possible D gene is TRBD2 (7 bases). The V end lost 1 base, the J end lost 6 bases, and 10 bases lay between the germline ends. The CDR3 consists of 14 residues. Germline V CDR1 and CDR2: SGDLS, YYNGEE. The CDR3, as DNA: TGTGCCAGCAGCGTACGGGGGGCGGCCGGGGAGCTGTTTTTT. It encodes CASSVRGAAGELFF.

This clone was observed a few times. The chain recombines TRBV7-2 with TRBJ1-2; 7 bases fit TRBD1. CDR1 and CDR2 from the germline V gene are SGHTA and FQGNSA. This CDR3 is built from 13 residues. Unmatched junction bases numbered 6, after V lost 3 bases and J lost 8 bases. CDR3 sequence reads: CASSFRQGGGYTF. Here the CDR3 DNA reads TGTGCCAGCAGCTTCAGACAGGGCGGAGGCTACACCTTC. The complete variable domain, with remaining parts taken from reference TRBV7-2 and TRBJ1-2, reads GAGVSQSPSNKVTEKGKDVELRCDPISGHTALYWYRQSLGQGLEFLIYFQGNSAPDKSGLPSDRFSAERTGGSVSTLTIQRTQQEDSAVYLCASSFRQGGGYTFGSGTRLTVV.

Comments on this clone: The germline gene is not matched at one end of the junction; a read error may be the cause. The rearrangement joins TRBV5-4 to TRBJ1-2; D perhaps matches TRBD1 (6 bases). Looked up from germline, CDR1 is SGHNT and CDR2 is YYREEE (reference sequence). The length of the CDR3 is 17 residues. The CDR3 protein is CASSLDTGTSMVYGYTF. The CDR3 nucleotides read TGTGCCAGCAGTTTGGATACCGGGACATCGATGGTCTATGGCTACACCTTC.

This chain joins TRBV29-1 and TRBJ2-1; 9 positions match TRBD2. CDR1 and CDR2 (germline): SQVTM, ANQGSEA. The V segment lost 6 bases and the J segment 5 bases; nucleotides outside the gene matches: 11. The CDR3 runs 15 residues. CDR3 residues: CSVKIAGESHNEQFF. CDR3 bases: TGCAGCGTCAAAATAGCGGGAGAGTCGCACAATGAGCAGTTCTTC.

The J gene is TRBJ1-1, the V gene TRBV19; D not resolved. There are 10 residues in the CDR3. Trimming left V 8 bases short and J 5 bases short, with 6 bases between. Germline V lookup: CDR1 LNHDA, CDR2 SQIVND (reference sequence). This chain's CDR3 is CASGRTEAFF. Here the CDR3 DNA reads TGTGCCAGTGGGAGAACTGAAGCTTTCTTT.

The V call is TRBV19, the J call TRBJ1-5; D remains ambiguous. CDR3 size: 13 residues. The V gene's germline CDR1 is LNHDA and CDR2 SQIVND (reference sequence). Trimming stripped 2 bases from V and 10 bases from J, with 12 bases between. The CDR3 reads CASSIRDGLPQHF. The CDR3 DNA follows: TGTGCCAGTAGTATACGGGATGGGTTACCCCAGCATTTT.

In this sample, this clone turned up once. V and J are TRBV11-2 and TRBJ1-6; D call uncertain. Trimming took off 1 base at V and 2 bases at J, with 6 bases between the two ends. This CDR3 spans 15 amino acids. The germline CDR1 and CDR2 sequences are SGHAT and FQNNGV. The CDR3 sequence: CASSLGQTYNSPLHF. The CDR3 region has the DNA TGTGCCAGCAGCTTAGGGCAGACCTATAATTCACCCCTCCACTTT.

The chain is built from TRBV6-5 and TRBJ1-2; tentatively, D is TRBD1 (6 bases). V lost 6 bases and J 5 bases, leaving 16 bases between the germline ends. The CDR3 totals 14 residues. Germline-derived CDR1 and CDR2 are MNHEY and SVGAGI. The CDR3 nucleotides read TGTGCCAGCAGCCAACAATCTGGACAGTATGGCTACACCTTC. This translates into CASSQQSGQYGYTF.

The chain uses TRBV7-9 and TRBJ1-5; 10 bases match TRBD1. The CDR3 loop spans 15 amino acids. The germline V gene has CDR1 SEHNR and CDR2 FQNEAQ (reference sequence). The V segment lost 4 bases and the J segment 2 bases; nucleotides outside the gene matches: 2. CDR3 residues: CASSSGTGGNQPQHF. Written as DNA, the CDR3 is TGTGCCAGCAGCTCAGGGACAGGGGGCAATCAGCCCCAGCATTTT.

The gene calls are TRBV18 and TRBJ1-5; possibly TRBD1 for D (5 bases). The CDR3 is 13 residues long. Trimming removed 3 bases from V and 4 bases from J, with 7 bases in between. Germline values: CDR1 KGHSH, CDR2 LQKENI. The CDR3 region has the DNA TGTGCCAGCTCACCCGACAGAAATCAGCCCCAGCATTTT. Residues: CASSPDRNQPQHF.

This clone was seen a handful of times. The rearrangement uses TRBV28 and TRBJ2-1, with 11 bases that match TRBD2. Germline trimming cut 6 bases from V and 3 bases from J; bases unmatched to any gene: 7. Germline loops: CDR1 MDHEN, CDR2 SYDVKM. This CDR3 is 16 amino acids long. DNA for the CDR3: TGTGCCAGCAGCCGCCCCGGACTAGCGGGCTACAATGAGCAGTTCTTC. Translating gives CASSRPGLAGYNEQFF.

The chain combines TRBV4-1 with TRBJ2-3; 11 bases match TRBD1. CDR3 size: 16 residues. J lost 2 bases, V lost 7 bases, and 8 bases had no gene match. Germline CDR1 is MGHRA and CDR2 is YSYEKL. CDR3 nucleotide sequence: TGCGCCAGCAAACCTTGGACAGGGGGCCACACAGATACGCAGTATTTT. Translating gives CASKPWTGGHTDTQYF.

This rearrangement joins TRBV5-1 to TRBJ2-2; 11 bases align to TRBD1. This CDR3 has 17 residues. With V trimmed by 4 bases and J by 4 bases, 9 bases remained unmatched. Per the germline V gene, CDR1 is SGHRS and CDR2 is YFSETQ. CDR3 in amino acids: CASSARTGGVITGELFF. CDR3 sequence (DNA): TGCGCCAGCAGCGCCAGGACAGGGGGCGTTATCACCGGGGAGCTGTTTTTT.

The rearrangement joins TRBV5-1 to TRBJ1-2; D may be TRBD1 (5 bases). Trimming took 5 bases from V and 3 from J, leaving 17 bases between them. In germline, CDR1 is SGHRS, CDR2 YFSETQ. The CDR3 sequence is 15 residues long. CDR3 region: CASRMGAGSDYGYTF. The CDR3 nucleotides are TGCGCCAGCAGGATGGGCGCAGGGTCCGACTATGGCTACACCTTC.

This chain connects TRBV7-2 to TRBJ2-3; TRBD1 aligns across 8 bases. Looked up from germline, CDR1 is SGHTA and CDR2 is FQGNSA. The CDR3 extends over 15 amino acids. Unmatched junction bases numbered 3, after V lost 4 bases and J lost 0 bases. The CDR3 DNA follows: TGTGCCAGCAGCTCAGGGGGCGCGAGCACAGATACGCAGTATTTT. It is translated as CASSSGGASTDTQYF.

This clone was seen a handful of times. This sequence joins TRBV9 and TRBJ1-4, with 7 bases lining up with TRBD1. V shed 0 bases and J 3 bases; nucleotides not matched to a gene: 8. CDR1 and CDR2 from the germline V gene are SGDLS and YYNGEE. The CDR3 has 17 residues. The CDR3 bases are TGTGCCAGCAGCGTAGGGGTAGGGGGCGGTTCTAATGAAAAACTGTTTTTT. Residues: CASSVGVGGGSNEKLFF.